This TCR beta chain comes out of a study of blood T cell repertoires in COVID-19. In the study overall: The cDNA or gDNA used as material had been derived from T cells, B-cell-depleted T cells, or PBMCs.

Authors' data handling: Reference gene primer amplification gave estimated nucleated cell counts. The table came from immunoSEQ multiplex PCR; TCRdb's copy has only in-frame clones and leaves some out. The DNA was the basis for D and trimming; V, J and clone size are from that table. The table includes 300,000 to 450,000 clones, about 89% detected once. Cohorts were assigned according to the clinical history that participants reported. V lost 3 bases, J lost 2 bases, and 11 bases lay in between. CDR3 length equals 14 residues. From germline, CDR1 is GTSNPN and CDR2 SVGIG (reference sequence). The sequence was obtained from a man between 35 and 55 years old in a cohort exposed to, infected with or recovered from COVID-19 (not recorded which). The sequenced material came from PBMCs or T cells enriched from blood (not recorded which). This chain connects TRBV30 to TRBJ2-4, with D possibly matching TRBD2 (5 bases). The CDR3, as DNA: TGTGCCTGGAGGTTCCCGGGATCCAAAAACATTCAGTACTTC. Protein product: CAWRFPGSKNIQYF.